This entry lists 15 T cell receptor beta chains sequenced from one sample in a study of blood T cell repertoires in COVID-19. Here immunoSEQ multiplex PCR was the method, and the copy in TCRdb shows in-frame clones only, minus some. This sample has roughly 250,000 clones, with approximately 83% found just once. Sequences were obtained from peripheral blood. The receptors were sampled from a woman between 50 and 59 years old with acute or convalescent COVID-19.

The V call is TRBV5-1, the J call TRBJ2-3, with TRBD2 matching 12 bases. This CDR3 region has 19 residues. Germline CDR1 and CDR2: SGHRS and YFSETQ. Trimming cost V 4 bases and J 6 bases; bases outside gene matches: 18. This chain's CDR3 is CASSRSGTSGLYKGDTQYF. The CDR3 DNA reads TGCGCCAGCAGCCGTTCGGGGACTAGCGGGCTATATAAAGGGGATACGCAGTATTTT.

This clone was counted between two and nine times. This chain's CDR3 is CASNPRQGGTGELFF. The CDR3 region has the DNA TGTGCCAGTAACCCCCGTCAGGGCGGCACCGGGGAGCTGTTTTTT. The V call is TRBV19, the J call TRBJ2-2, with D perhaps TRBD1 (5 bases). CDR3 length equals 15 residues. Between the trimmed V and J ends, which lost 7 bases and 4 bases, there was a span of 16 bases. Per germline, CDR1 LNHDA and CDR2 SQIVND (reference sequence).

This chain connects TRBV2 to TRBJ1-2, with D hard to call. The germline gives CDR1 SNHLY, CDR2 FYNNEI. CDR3 length: 13 amino acids. Trimming removed 2 bases at V and 0 bases at J, with 4 bases between. The CDR3 DNA sequence: TGTGCCAGCAGTGAATCGGCTAACTATGGCTACACCTTC. Protein product: CASSESANYGYTF.

This clone was picked up one time. The chain uses TRBV5-6 and TRBJ1-5; no clear D. Germline V lookup: CDR1 SGHDT, CDR2 YYEEEE. V was pared by 0 bases and J by 7 bases, with 17 bases between. The CDR3 totals 16 residues. As DNA, the CDR3 is TGTGCCAGCAGCTTGGTATCTCAGGCCTACAACCAGCCCCAGCATTTT. Residues: CASSLVSQAYNQPQHF.

The rearrangement links TRBV3-1 (or the pseudogene TRBV3-2) to TRBJ2-7; D might be TRBD1 (7 bases). The germline gives CDR1 LGHDT, CDR2 YNNKEL (reference sequence). V was trimmed by 4 bases and J by 2 bases, leaving 9 bases between them. This CDR3 comprises 13 residues. DNA for the CDR3: TGTGCCAGCAGCCGCGGGACAGCCTACGAGCAGTACTTC. It specifies CASSRGTAYEQYF.

The J gene is TRBJ2-1, the V gene TRBV3-1 (or the pseudogene TRBV3-2); TRBD2 matches at 7 bases. Losses at the gene ends were 6 bases for V and 0 bases for J; bases not matched to a gene: 8. The CDR3 totals 16 residues. Germline V lookup: CDR1 LGHDT, CDR2 YNNKEL (reference sequence). CDR3 region: CASSRLAGDSYNEQFF. DNA for the CDR3: TGTGCCAGCAGTAGACTAGCCGGGGACTCCTACAATGAGCAGTTCTTC.

The genes are TRBV10-2 and TRBJ1-6, with D possibly being TRBD1 (5 bases). Trimming stripped 7 bases from V and 7 bases from J, with 14 bases between. The CDR3 has 14 amino acids. CDR1 and CDR2 from the germline V gene are WSHSY and SAAADI. CDR3 protein: CASTPGRANSPLHF. CDR3 DNA: TGCGCCAGCACTCCGGGCAGGGCGAATTCACCCCTCCACTTT.

This chain links TRBV5-1 with TRBJ2-2; 8 bases are a match to TRBD2. Germline loops: CDR1 SGHRS, CDR2 YFSETQ. V lost 1 base to trimming and J lost 5 bases; unmatched junction nucleotides: 7. There are 16 residues in the CDR3. The chain's CDR3 is CASSLYPAGATGELFF. DNA for the CDR3: TGCGCCAGCAGCTTGTATCCAGCGGGAGCAACCGGGGAGCTGTTTTTT.

The chain carries TRBV9 and TRBJ2-1; 9 bases are shared with TRBD1. This CDR3 has 15 residues. Looked up from germline, CDR1 is SGDLS and CDR2 is YYNGEE. Trimming took 4 bases from V and 6 from J; bases not matched to a gene: 8. The DNA of the CDR3 is TGTGCCAGCAGCCTCCCGGGACAGGGTGGCAATGAGCAGTTCTTC. Protein product: CASSLPGQGGNEQFF.

This chain's CDR3 is CAWSVYFGTGYGNTIYF. CDR3 DNA sequence: TGTGCCTGGAGTGTTTATTTTGGGACAGGGTACGGAAACACCATATATTTT. This chain links TRBV30 with TRBJ1-3; 9 bases match TRBD1. V gave up 0 bases and J gave up 4 bases; unmatched junction bases: 10. The CDR3 is 17 residues long. Germline V lookup: CDR1 GTSNPN, CDR2 SVGIG (reference sequence).

The genes are TRBV2 and TRBJ2-2; D call uncertain. V gave up 7 bases and J gave up 1 base, with 4 bases separating them. Germline loops: CDR1 SNHLY, CDR2 FYNNEI. The CDR3 extends over 12 amino acids. The CDR3 DNA reads TGTGCCAGCACAGGGAACACCGGGGAGCTGTTTTTT. Protein product: CASTGNTGELFF.

The chain links TRBV11-2 to TRBJ2-7; TRBD2 might be the D (5 bases). The V and J ends lost 1 base and 0 bases respectively, with 7 bases between them. The germline V gene has CDR1 SGHAT and CDR2 FQNNGV. The CDR3 consists of 14 residues. CDR3 sequence (DNA): TGTGCCAGCAGCTTAGCGGGGATCTCCTACGAGCAGTACTTC. Amino acid sequence: CASSLAGISYEQYF.

The V gene is TRBV3-1 (or the pseudogene TRBV3-2), the J gene TRBJ1-4; 7 nucleotides align to TRBD1. CDR1 is LGHDT and CDR2 is YNNKEL in the germline V gene (reference sequence). The CDR3 extends over 15 amino acids. With 4 bases clipped from V and 4 bases from J, the junction kept 6 bases outside the gene matches. The CDR3 DNA follows: TGTGCCAGCAGCCCAAGGACAGGACTTAATGAAAAACTGTTTTTT. This translates into CASSPRTGLNEKLFF.

The CDR3 sequence is CASSWGLAGGPATGELFF. CDR3 nucleotide sequence: TGCGCCAGCAGCTGGGGACTAGCGGGGGGGCCGGCCACCGGGGAGCTGTTTTTT. The V gene is TRBV5-1, the J gene TRBJ2-2; 16 nucleotides agree with TRBD2. Trimming cost V 3 bases and J 4 bases; bases outside gene matches: 6. Looked up from germline, CDR1 is SGHRS and CDR2 is YFSETQ. The CDR3 spans 18 residues.

The gene calls are TRBV2 and TRBJ2-5; D gene ambiguous. Trimming shortened V by 1 base and J by 5 bases, and 11 bases separated the two germline ends. Germline V lookup: CDR1 SNHLY, CDR2 FYNNEI. This CDR3 has 14 amino acids. CDR3 region: CASSEGFSRETQYF. The CDR3, as DNA: TGTGCCAGCAGTGAAGGCTTCTCCAGGGAGACCCAGTACTTC.